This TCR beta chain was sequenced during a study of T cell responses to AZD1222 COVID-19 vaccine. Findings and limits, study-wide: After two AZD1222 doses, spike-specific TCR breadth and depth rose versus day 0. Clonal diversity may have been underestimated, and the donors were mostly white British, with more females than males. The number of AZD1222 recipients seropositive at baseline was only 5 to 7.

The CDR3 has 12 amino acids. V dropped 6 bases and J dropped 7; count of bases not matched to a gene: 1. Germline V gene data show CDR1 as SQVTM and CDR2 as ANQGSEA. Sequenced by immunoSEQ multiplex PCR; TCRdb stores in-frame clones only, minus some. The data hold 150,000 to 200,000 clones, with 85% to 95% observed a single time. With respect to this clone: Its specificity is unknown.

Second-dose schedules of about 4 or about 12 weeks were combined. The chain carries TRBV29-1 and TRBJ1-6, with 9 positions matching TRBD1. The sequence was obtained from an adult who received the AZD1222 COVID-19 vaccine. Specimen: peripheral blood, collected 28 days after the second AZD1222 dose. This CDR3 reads CSVGQGNSPLHF. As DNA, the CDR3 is TGCAGCGTGGGACAGGGCAATTCACCCCTCCACTTT.